The 30 T cell receptor beta chains below were found in one sample sequenced in a study of cytomegalovirus exposure and HLA in healthy donors. The PCR was carried out with 60 Vbeta primers and 13 Jbeta primers. The data were produced by immunoSEQ multiplex PCR, yet TCRdb's version contains in-frame clones alone and is incomplete. Of about 200,000 clones listed, about three quarters are singletons. Sequencing was carried out using PBMCs. The receptor source for this set is a man between 40 and 49 years old in good health and CMV-seronegative.

The chain joins TRBV9 to TRBJ2-3, with a tentative D call TRBD1 (6 bases). CDR1 is SGDLS, CDR2 YYNGEE, per germline. V shed 3 bases and J shed 1 base, with 15 bases lying between them. The CDR3 has 16 amino acids. The CDR3 region has the DNA TGTGCCAGCAGCGAGACAGGTAGCCTGGGCACAGATACGCAGTATTTT. It yields the protein CASSETGSLGTDTQYF. The full variable domain, its missing parts supplied by reference TRBV9 and TRBJ2-3, is DSGVTQTPKHLITATGQRVTLRCSPRSGDLSVYWYQQSLDQGLQFLIQYYNGEERAKGNILERFSAQQFPDLHSELNLSSLELGDSALYFCASSETGSLGTDTQYFGPGTRLTVL.

The chain couples TRBV6-5 to TRBJ2-7; 9 bases agree with TRBD2. CDR1 MNHEY and CDR2 SVGAGI come from the germline V gene. CDR3 length equals 14 residues. V trimming: 9 bases; J trimming: 6 bases; junction bases outside the gene matches: 12. CDR3 nucleotides: TGTGCCAGTAAGGGGGCGGGAGGGCGAGGCGAGCAGTACTTC. This encodes CASKGAGGRGEQYF.

The J gene is TRBJ2-3, the V gene TRBV19; 7 positions match TRBD2. The germline V gene encodes CDR1 LNHDA and CDR2 SQIVND (reference sequence). The CDR3 is 14 amino acids. V shed 5 bases, J shed 0 bases, and the junction held 2 bases outside the gene matches. Written as DNA, the CDR3 is TGTGCCAGTAGTGTTAGCGGGAGCACAGATACGCAGTATTTT. This codes for CASSVSGSTDTQYF.

This clone was detected only a few times. J is TRBJ1-2 and V is TRBV6-5; 9 nucleotides match TRBD1. Germline lookup yields CDR1 MNHEY and CDR2 SVGAGI. V gave up 4 bases and J gave up 2 bases; unmatched junction bases: 2. This CDR3 is built from 14 residues. CDR3 sequence reads: CASSFDRGNYGYTF. Written as DNA, the CDR3 is TGTGCCAGCAGTTTCGACAGGGGGAACTATGGCTACACCTTC.

This chain uses TRBV10-3 with TRBJ2-1; TRBD2 is a possible D gene (6 bases). There are 15 residues in the CDR3. V was clipped by 7 bases and J by 3 bases, with 16 bases between them. Germline CDR1 is ENHRY and CDR2 is SYGVKD. CDR3 residues: CAITDGAGLYNEQFF. The CDR3 DNA reads as TGTGCCATCACGGACGGAGCGGGCCTCTACAATGAGCAGTTCTTC.

The chain employs TRBV7-6 and TRBJ1-1, with D hard to call. Germline CDR1 and CDR2: SGHVS and FNYEAQ. The V gene lost 5 bases and the J gene lost 3 bases, with 10 bases spanning the gap. This CDR3 is built from 13 residues. CDR3 sequence (DNA): TGTGCCAGCAGCGGAGACGGATACACTGAAGCTTTCTTT. Translation: CASSGDGYTEAFF. The full variable domain, completed using reference TRBV7-6 and TRBJ1-1, is GAGVSQSPRYKVTKRGQDVALRCDPISGHVSLYWYRQALGQGPEFLTYFNYEAQQDKSGLPNDRFSAERPEGSISTLTIQRTEQRDSAMYRCASSGDGYTEAFFGQGTRLTVV.

This chain links TRBV4-3 with TRBJ1-2, with 7 bases identical to TRBD1. Trimming took 2 bases from V and 6 from J; bases not matched to a gene: 9. CDR3 length: 15 residues. Germline lookup yields CDR1 LGHNA and CDR2 YSLEER. The CDR3 reads CASSQLQGTSDGYTF. DNA of the CDR3: TGCGCCAGCAGCCAATTACAGGGGACTAGTGATGGCTACACCTTC.

This sequence joins TRBV2 and TRBJ2-1; 7 nucleotides align to TRBD1. This CDR3 comprises 18 residues. J lost 1 base, V lost 8 bases, and 17 bases had no gene match. Looked up from germline, CDR1 is SNHLY and CDR2 is FYNNEI. CDR3 coding DNA: TGTGCCAGCTCGGGACAGCTCAGCGGTGTAGTGTCCTACAATGAGCAGTTCTTC. Translating it yields CASSGQLSGVVSYNEQFF.

This clone was detected only a few times. The chain couples TRBV7-8 to TRBJ2-7, with 13 nucleotides matching TRBD2. Germline CDR1 reads SGHVS; CDR2 reads FQNEAQ. V dropped 1 base and J dropped 6; count of bases not matched to a gene: 3. CDR3 length equals 15 residues. The CDR3 sequence: CASSLGGLAGIEQYF. CDR3 DNA: TGTGCCAGCAGCTTAGGGGGACTAGCGGGGATCGAGCAGTACTTC.

The rearrangement links TRBV12-5 to TRBJ1-2; the D gene is possibly TRBD1 (6 bases). Germline CDR1 and CDR2: LGHNT and FRNRAP. V was pared by 5 bases and J by 5 bases, with 12 bases between. The CDR3 covers 13 residues. The CDR3 sequence is CASGRTGLYGYTF. The CDR3 coding sequence is TGTGCTAGTGGTCGTACAGGGTTGTATGGCTACACCTTC.

The CDR3 reads CASSDGIFPTYEQYF. CDR3 coding DNA: TGTGCCAGCAGTGACGGTATCTTCCCAACCTACGAGCAGTACTTC. The genes are TRBV25-1 and TRBJ2-7; D gene uncertain. Germline V CDR1 and CDR2: MGHDK, SYGVNS. The CDR3 is 15 residues long. V was cut by 3 bases and J by 2 bases, with 14 bases left in between.

The CDR3 bases are TGCGCCAGCAGCTTTAGCGGGCAAGAGACCCAGTACTTC. Its protein is CASSFSGQETQYF. The J gene is TRBJ2-5, the V gene TRBV5-1; the match to TRBD2 covers 7 bases. V dropped 2 bases and J dropped 2; count of bases not matched to a gene: 0. The length of the CDR3 is 13 residues. Germline V gene lookup returns CDR1 SGHRS and CDR2 YFSETQ. The variable domain in full, completed from reference TRBV5-1 and TRBJ2-5, reads KAGVTQTPRYLIKTRGQQVTLSCSPISGHRSVSWYQQTPGQGLQFLFEYFSETQRNKGNFPGRFSGRQFSNSRSEMNVSTLELGDSALYLCASSFSGQETQYFGPGTRLLVL.

The chain uses TRBV6-5 and TRBJ1-5, with no clear D. V was clipped by 0 bases and J by 6 bases, with 6 bases between them. The germline gives CDR1 MNHEY, CDR2 SVGAGI. CDR3 length equals 13 residues. The CDR3 bases are TGTGCCAGCAGTTACTCTAGCCTTCAGCCCCAGCATTTT. Protein product: CASSYSSLQPQHF.

The chain couples TRBV7-7 to TRBJ2-1; tentatively, D is TRBD1 (5 bases). Germline CDR1 reads SSHAT; CDR2 reads FNYEAQ (reference sequence). The CDR3 is 16 residues long. V shed 1 base and J shed 8 bases, with 18 bases lying between them. CDR3 amino acids: CASSLVVSGPGHEQFF. The CDR3 region has the DNA TGTGCCAGCAGCTTAGTCGTCTCAGGGCCGGGTCATGAGCAGTTCTTC.

This clone was seen a single time. The chain joins TRBV19 to TRBJ1-1; a weak D match, TRBD1 (5 bases). Trimming removed 6 bases from V and 3 bases from J, with 14 bases in between. Germline lookup yields CDR1 LNHDA and CDR2 SQIVND (reference sequence). The CDR3 spans 14 residues. CDR3 sequence: CASSPYQGYTEAFF. CDR3 sequence (DNA): TGTGCCAGTAGCCCCTACCAGGGTTACACTGAAGCTTTCTTT.

The rearrangement uses TRBV19 and TRBJ1-5, with 11 bases fitting TRBD1. The CDR3 spans 16 residues. From germline, CDR1 is LNHDA and CDR2 SQIVND (reference sequence). J gave up 1 base and V 4 bases, and 3 bases lay outside the gene matches. CDR3 nucleotides: TGTGCCAGTAGTACAGGGGACAGGGGGAGCAATCAGCCCCAGCATTTT. Its protein product is CASSTGDRGSNQPQHF.

The chain uses TRBV5-1 and TRBJ1-3, with 7 bases matching TRBD1. Germline CDR1 SGHRS, CDR2 YFSETQ. The ends lost 1 base at V and 0 bases at J; junction bases unmatched: 4. This CDR3 region has 16 residues. The CDR3 is CASSLTGQNSGNTIYF. The CDR3 nucleotides are TGCGCCAGCAGCTTGACGGGACAGAACTCTGGAAACACCATATATTTT.

The rearrangement joins TRBV2 to TRBJ2-7, with 8 bases that match TRBD2. Trimming at V came to 4 bases and at J to 3 bases, leaving 5 bases not matched to a gene. The CDR3 consists of 14 residues. Germline loops: CDR1 SNHLY, CDR2 FYNNEI. CDR3 in amino acids: CASSVFGGGYEQYF. The CDR3 DNA reads TGTGCCAGCAGTGTTTTCGGGGGGGGCTACGAGCAGTACTTC.

The CDR3, as DNA: TGTGCCATCAGCGCCATTATTAGCGGGAGGCCTACAGGGGGTGAGCAGTTCTTC. Translated: CAISAIISGRPTGGEQFF. V and J are TRBV10-3 and TRBJ2-1; 10 positions match TRBD2. Trimming removed 6 bases from V and 9 bases from J; junction bases left unmatched: 20. This CDR3 has 18 amino acids. CDR1 is ENHRY, CDR2 SYGVKD, per germline.

The rearrangement joins TRBV2 to TRBJ2-5; maybe TRBD2 (5 bases). Trimming took 3 bases from V and 1 from J, leaving 12 bases between them. The germline CDR1 and CDR2 sequences are SNHLY and FYNNEI. This CDR3 has 15 amino acids. CDR3 region: CASSDTLGAQETQYF. Written as DNA, the CDR3 is TGTGCCAGCAGTGATACCCTGGGAGCCCAAGAGACCCAGTACTTC.

J is TRBJ1-1 and V is TRBV7-6; TRBD1 matches 11 bases. CDR3 size: 16 residues. Unmatched junction bases numbered 8, after V lost 4 bases and J lost 4 bases. Germline values: CDR1 SGHVS, CDR2 FNYEAQ. The CDR3 sequence is CASSSGQGAVGTEAFF. The CDR3 nucleotides read TGTGCCAGCAGCTCAGGACAGGGGGCAGTCGGCACTGAAGCTTTCTTT. The full variable domain, rest sourced from reference TRBV7-6 and TRBJ1-1, is GAGVSQSPRYKVTKRGQDVALRCDPISGHVSLYWYRQALGQGPEFLTYFNYEAQQDKSGLPNDRFSAERPEGSISTLTIQRTEQRDSAMYRCASSSGQGAVGTEAFFGQGTRLTVV.

The chain uses TRBV21-1 and TRBJ1-5; the D call TRBD1 from the table was never checked on the DNA. TRBV21-1 is marked as a pseudogene. The CDR3 is 17 amino acids. The CDR3 loop reads CASSEATGFYSNQPQHF. The CDR3 DNA reads TGTGCCAGCAGCGAAGCCACAGGGTTCTATAGCAATCAGCCCCAGCATTTT.

This clone appeared a few times. V is TRBV7-2 and J is TRBJ2-1, with D possibly being TRBD2 (5 bases). Germline CDR1 and CDR2: SGHTA and FQGNSA. The length of the CDR3 is 14 residues. V was shortened by 4 bases and J by 7 bases, with 14 bases between the two germline ends. As DNA, the CDR3 is TGTGCCAGCAGCTCCGGACTCCGGCTTAATGAGCAGTTCTTC. It translates to CASSSGLRLNEQFF.

The rearrangement uses TRBV9 and TRBJ2-1; TRBD1 aligns across 11 bases. Trimming at V came to 0 bases and at J to 10 bases, leaving 6 bases not matched to a gene. Germline lookup yields CDR1 SGDLS and CDR2 YYNGEE. This CDR3 spans 15 amino acids. CDR3 in DNA: TGTGCCAGCAGCGTAGCCGGGACAGGGGGTTTCGAGCAGTTCTTC. Residues: CASSVAGTGGFEQFF.

This clone has just one count. The J gene is TRBJ1-1, the V gene TRBV4-1; D is ambiguous. Per germline, CDR1 MGHRA and CDR2 YSYEKL. V was trimmed by 0 bases and J by 0 bases, leaving 5 bases between them. The CDR3 sequence is 14 residues long. CDR3 in DNA: TGCGCCAGCAGCCAAGATCCTCTGAACACTGAAGCTTTCTTT. This encodes CASSQDPLNTEAFF.

The V gene is TRBV9, the J gene TRBJ2-3; D gene unclear. The V end lost 0 bases, the J end lost 0 bases, and 8 bases lay between the germline ends. This CDR3 is built from 15 residues. Germline V gives CDR1 SGDLS, CDR2 YYNGEE. CDR3 nucleotide sequence: TGTGCCAGCAGCGTAGCCCAGGTTAGCACAGATACGCAGTATTTT. Translated: CASSVAQVSTDTQYF.

The chain has TRBV10-3 and TRBJ1-1; perhaps TRBD1 as D (5 bases). The CDR3 covers 15 residues. Trimming left V 6 bases short and J 2 bases short, with 16 bases between. The germline gives CDR1 ENHRY, CDR2 SYGVKD. The CDR3 reads CAISSGTPYNTEAFF. The CDR3, as DNA: TGTGCCATCAGCAGCGGGACTCCCTATAACACTGAAGCTTTCTTT.

CDR3 sequence reads: CASSFEPRGAVLADTQYF. The CDR3 DNA is TGCGCCAGCAGCTTCGAACCCAGGGGGGCGGTATTAGCAGATACGCAGTATTTT. This chain joins TRBV5-1 and TRBJ2-3, with a tentative D call TRBD1 (7 bases). CDR1 is SGHRS and CDR2 is YFSETQ in the germline V gene. This CDR3 has 18 residues. V gave up 2 bases and J gave up 4 bases, with 23 bases separating them. Drawing the rest from reference TRBV5-1 and TRBJ2-3, the complete variable domain is KAGVTQTPRYLIKTRGQQVTLSCSPISGHRSVSWYQQTPGQGLQFLFEYFSETQRNKGNFPGRFSGRQFSNSRSEMNVSTLELGDSALYLCASSFEPRGAVLADTQYFGPGTRLTVL.

This sequence joins TRBV5-6 and TRBJ2-4, with D possibly TRBD2 on 5 matching bases. The CDR3 contains 15 residues. Trimming stripped 3 bases from V and 9 bases from J, with 19 bases between. Germline CDR1 SGHDT, CDR2 YYEEEE. The CDR3 DNA sequence: TGTGCCAGCAGCTCCGAACCTCGGGGAGCGAGCATTCAGTACTTC. Translation: CASSSEPRGASIQYF.

The rearrangement links TRBV5-1 to TRBJ2-3; D may be TRBD1 (6 bases). V gave up 0 bases and J gave up 8 bases, with 16 bases separating them. The V gene's germline CDR1 is SGHRS and CDR2 YFSETQ. The CDR3 has 15 residues. The CDR3 DNA is TGCGCCAGCAGCTTGGCGGAAAACAGGGTAGCTACGCAGTATTTT. Translating it yields CASSLAENRVATQYF.